These 5 T cell receptor beta chains came from one sample sequenced in a study of blood T cell repertoires in COVID-19. Measured with immunoSEQ multiplex PCR; TCRdb has only the in-frame clones, and not every one. The sample includes approximately 87,000 clones, roughly 80% of them seen just once. Source material: peripheral blood. The receptors shown here come from a woman of 80 years or more with acute or convalescent COVID-19.

CDR3 coding DNA: TGTGCCAGCAGTGGCAAGGGACCGACAGGGAATCAGCCCCAGCATTTT. This gives the protein CASSGKGPTGNQPQHF. The J gene is TRBJ1-5, the V gene TRBV6-1; 7 nucleotides match TRBD1. Per germline, CDR1 MNHNS and CDR2 SASEGT. The CDR3 has 16 amino acids. V was pared by 4 bases and J by 4 bases, with 10 bases of the junction left unmatched.

The CDR3 reads CASSPQGMYSSYNSPLHF. The DNA for the CDR3 is TGTGCCAGCAGCCCACAGGGGATGTATAGCTCCTATAATTCACCCCTCCACTTT. J is TRBJ1-6 and V is TRBV6-2 or TRBV6-3, with 7 bases identical to TRBD1. V trimming: 6 bases; J trimming: 0 bases; junction bases outside the gene matches: 11. The CDR3 sequence is 18 residues long. Germline V gene sequence: CDR1 MNHEY, CDR2 SVGEGT.

This clone came up a few times. The chain recombines TRBV19 with TRBJ2-1, with a weak D call TRBD1 (7 bases). Trimming removed 7 bases from V and 7 bases from J, with 20 bases in between. The germline V gene has CDR1 LNHDA and CDR2 SQIVND (reference sequence). This CDR3 spans 15 amino acids. The CDR3 spells CASKFGRTGGNEQFF. For the CDR3, the DNA is TGTGCCAGTAAGTTTGGAAGGACAGGAGGGAATGAGCAGTTCTTC.

This sequence joins TRBV5-4 and TRBJ2-3, with no clear D. CDR1 and CDR2 (germline): SGHNT, YYREEE (reference sequence). The CDR3 is 16 amino acids. Trimming stripped 4 bases from V and 0 bases from J, with 15 bases between. The CDR3 bases are TGTGCCAGCAGCACTCGGGTCAAAGCTAGCACAGATACGCAGTATTTT. Translated, it gives CASSTRVKASTDTQYF.

The chain couples TRBV10-3 to TRBJ2-2, with TRBD2 matching 12 bases. V was pared by 4 bases and J by 1 base, with 1 base of the junction left unmatched. This CDR3 is 16 amino acids long. The V gene's germline CDR1 is ENHRY and CDR2 SYGVKD. The CDR3 loop is CAISGLAGENTGELFF. The CDR3 coding sequence is TGTGCCATCAGTGGACTAGCGGGGGAGAACACCGGGGAGCTGTTTTTT.